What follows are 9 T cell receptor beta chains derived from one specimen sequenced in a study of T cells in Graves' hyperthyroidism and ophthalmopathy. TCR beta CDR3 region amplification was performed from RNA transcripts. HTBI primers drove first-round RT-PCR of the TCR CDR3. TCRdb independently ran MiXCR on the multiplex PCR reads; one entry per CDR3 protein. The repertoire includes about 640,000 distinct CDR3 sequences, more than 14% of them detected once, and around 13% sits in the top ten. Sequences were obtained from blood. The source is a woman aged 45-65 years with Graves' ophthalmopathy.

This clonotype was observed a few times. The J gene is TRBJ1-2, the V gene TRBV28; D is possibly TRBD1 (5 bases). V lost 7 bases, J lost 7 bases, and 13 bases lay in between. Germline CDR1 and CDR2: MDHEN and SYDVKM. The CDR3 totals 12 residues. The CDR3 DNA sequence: TGTGCCAGCACCCTAGGAGGGGTTGGCTACACCTTC. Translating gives CASTLGGVGYTF.

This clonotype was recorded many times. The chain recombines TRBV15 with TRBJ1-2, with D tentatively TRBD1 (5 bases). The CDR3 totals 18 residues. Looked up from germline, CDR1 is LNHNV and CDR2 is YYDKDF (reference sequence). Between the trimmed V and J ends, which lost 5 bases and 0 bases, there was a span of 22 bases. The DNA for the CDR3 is TGTGCCACCAGCGAAACCGGGACCACTGATGGGGCTAACTATGGCTACACCTTC. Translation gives CATSETGTTDGANYGYTF.

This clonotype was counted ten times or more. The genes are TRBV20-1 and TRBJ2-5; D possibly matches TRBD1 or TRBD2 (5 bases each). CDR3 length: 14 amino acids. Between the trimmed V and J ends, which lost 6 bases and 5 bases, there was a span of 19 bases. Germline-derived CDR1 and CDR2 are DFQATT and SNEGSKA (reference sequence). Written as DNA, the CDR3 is TGCAGTGCGTACCCCGTCGCAGGGACGGAGACCCAGTACTTC. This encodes CSAYPVAGTETQYF.

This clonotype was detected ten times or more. CDR3 loop: CASSLAARLTNTGELFF. Here the CDR3 DNA reads TGCGCCAGCAGCTTGGCCGCGAGGTTGACGAACACCGGGGAGCTGTTTTTT. The chain uses TRBV5-1 and TRBJ2-2, with D unclear. This CDR3 contains 17 residues. Trimming removed 0 bases from V and 0 bases from J, with 12 bases in between. The germline V gene encodes CDR1 SGHRS and CDR2 YFSETQ.

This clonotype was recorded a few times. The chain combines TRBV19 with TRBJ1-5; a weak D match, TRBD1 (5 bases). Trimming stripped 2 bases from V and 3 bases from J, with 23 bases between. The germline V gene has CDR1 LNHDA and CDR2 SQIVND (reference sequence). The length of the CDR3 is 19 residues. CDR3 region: CASSIYGRGRSGPNQPQHF. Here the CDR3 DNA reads TGTGCCAGTAGTATATACGGCCGGGGCAGATCGGGGCCCAATCAGCCCCAGCATTTT.

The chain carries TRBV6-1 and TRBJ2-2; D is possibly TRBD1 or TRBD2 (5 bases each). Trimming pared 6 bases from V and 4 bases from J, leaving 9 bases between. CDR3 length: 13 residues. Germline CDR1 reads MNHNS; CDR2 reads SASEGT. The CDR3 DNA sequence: TGTGCCAGCAGGGGACGCGGCACCGGGGAGCTGTTTTTT. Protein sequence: CASRGRGTGELFF.

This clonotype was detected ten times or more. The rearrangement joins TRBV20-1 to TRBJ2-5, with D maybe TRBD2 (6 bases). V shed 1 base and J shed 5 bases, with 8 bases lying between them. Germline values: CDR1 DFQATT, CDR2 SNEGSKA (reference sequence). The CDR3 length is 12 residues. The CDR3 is CSARGSGETQYF. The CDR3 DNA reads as TGCAGTGCTAGAGGAAGCGGGGAGACCCAGTACTTC.

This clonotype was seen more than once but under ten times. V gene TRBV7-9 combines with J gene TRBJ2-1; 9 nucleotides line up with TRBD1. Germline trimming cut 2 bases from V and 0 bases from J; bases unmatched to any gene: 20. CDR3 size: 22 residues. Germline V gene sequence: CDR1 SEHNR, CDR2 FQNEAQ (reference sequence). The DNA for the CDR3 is TGTGCCAGCAGCTTACCGCTTACACCGGGACAGGGAAGCTATCGCTCCTACAATGAGCAGTTCTTC. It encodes CASSLPLTPGQGSYRSYNEQFF.

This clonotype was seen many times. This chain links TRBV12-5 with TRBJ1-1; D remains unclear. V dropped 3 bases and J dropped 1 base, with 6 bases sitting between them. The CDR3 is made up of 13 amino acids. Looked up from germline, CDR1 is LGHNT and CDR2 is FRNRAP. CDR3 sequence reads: CASGFLQNTEAFF. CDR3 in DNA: TGTGCTAGTGGTTTTCTACAGAACACTGAAGCTTTCTTT.